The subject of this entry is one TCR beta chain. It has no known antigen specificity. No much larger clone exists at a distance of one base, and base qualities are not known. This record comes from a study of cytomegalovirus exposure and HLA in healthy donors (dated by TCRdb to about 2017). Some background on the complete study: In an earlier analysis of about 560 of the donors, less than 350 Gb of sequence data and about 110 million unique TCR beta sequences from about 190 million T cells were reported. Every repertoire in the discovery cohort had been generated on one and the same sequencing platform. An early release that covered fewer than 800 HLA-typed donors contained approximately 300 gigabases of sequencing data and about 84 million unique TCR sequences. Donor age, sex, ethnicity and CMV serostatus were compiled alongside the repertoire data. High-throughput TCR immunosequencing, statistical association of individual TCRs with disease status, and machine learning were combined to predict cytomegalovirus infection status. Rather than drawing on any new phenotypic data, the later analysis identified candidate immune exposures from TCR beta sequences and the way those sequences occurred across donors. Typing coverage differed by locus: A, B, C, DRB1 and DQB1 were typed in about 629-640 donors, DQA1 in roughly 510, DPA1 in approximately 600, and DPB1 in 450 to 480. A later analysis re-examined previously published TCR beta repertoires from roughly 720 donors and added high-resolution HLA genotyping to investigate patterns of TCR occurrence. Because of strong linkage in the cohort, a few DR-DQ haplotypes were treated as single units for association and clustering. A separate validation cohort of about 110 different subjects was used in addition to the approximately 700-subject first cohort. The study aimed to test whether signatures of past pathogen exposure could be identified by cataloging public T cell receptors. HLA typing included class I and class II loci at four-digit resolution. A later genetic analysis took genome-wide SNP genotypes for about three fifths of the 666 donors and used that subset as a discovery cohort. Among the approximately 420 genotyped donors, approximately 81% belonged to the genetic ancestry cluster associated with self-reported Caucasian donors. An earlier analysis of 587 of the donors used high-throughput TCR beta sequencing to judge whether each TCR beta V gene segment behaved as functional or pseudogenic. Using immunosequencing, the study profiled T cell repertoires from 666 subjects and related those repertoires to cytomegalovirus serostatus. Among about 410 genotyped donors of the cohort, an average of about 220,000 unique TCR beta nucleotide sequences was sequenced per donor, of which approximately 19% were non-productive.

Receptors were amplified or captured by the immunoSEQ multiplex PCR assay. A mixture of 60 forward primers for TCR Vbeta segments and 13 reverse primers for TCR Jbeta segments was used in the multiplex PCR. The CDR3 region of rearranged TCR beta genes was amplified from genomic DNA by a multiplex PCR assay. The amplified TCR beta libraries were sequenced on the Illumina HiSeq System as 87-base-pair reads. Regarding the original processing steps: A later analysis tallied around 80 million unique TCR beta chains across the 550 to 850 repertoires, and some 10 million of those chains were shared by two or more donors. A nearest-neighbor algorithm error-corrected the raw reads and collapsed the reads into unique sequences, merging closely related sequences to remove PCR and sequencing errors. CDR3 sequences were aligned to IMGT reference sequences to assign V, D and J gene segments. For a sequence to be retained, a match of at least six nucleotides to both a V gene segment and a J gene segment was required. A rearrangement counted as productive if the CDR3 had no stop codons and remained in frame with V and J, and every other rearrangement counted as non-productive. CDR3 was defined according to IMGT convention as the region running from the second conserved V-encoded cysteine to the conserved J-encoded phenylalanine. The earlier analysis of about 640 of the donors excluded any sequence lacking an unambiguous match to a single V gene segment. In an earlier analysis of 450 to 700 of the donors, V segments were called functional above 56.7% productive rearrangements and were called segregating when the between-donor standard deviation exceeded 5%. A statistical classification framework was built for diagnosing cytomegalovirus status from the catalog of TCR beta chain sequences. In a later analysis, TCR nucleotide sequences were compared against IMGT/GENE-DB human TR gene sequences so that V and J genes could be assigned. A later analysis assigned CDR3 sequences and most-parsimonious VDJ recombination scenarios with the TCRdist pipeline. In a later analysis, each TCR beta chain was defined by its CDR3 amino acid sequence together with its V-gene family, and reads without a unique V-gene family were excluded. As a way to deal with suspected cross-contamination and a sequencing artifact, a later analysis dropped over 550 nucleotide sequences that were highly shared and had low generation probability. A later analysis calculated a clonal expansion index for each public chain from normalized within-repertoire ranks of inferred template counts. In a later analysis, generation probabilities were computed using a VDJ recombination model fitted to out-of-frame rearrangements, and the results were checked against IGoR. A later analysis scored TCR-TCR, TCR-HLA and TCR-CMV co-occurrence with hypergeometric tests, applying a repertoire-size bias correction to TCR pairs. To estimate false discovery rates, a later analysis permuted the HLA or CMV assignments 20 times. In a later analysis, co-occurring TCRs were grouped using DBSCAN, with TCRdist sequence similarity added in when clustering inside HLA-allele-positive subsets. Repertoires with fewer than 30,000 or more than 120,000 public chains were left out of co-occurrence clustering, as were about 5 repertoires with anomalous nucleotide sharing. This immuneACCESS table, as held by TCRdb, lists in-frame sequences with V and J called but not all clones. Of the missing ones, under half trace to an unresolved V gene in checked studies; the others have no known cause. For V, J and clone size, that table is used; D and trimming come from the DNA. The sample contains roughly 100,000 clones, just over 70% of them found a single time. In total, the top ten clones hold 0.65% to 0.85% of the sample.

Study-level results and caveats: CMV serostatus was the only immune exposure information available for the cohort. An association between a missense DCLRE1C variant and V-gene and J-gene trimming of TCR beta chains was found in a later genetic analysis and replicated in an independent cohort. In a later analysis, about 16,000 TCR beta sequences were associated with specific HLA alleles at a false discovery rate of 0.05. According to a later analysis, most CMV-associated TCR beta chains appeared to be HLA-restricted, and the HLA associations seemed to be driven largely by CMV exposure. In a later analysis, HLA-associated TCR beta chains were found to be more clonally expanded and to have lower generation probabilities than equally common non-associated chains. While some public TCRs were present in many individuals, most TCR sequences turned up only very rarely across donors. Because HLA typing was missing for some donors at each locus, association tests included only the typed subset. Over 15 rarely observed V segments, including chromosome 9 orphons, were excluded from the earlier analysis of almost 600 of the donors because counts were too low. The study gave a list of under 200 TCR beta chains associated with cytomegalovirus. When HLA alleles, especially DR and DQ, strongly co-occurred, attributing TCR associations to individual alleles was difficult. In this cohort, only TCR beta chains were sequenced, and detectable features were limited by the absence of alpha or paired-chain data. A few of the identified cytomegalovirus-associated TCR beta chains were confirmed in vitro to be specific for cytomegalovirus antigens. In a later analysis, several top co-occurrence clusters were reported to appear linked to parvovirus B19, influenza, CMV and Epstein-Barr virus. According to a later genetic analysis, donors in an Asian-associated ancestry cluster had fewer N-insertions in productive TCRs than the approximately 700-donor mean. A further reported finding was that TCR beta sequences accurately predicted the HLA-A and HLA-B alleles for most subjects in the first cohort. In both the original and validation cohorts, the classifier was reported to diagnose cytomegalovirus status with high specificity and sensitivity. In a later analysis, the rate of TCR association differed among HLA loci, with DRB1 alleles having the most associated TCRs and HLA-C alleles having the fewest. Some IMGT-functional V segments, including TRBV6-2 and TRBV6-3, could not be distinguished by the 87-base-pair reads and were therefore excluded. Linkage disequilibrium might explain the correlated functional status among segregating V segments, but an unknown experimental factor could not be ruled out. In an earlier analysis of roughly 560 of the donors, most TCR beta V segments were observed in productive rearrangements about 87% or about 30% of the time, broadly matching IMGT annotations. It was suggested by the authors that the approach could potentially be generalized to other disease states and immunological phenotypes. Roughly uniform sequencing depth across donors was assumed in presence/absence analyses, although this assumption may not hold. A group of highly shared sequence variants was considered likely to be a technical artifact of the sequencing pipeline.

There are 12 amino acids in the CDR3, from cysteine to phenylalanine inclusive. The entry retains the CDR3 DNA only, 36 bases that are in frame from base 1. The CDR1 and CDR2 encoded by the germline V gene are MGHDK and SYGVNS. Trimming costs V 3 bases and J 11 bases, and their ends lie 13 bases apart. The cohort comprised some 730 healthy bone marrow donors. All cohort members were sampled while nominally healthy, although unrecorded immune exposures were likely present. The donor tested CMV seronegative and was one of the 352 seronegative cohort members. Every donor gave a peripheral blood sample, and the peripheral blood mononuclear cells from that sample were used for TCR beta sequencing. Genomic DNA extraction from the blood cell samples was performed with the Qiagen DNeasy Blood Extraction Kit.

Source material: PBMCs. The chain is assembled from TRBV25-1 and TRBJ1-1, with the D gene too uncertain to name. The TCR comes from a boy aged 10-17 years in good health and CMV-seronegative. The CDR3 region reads CASSERGRRAFF. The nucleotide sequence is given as TGTGCCAGCAGTGAGCGGGGAAGACGGGCTTTCTTT. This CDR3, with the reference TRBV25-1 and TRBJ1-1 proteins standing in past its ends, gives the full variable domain EADIYQTPRYLVIGTGKKITLECSQTMGHDKMYWYQQDPGMELHLIHYSYGVNSTEKGDLSSESTVSRIRTEHFPLTLESARPSHTSQYLCASSERGRRAFFGQGTRLTVV.